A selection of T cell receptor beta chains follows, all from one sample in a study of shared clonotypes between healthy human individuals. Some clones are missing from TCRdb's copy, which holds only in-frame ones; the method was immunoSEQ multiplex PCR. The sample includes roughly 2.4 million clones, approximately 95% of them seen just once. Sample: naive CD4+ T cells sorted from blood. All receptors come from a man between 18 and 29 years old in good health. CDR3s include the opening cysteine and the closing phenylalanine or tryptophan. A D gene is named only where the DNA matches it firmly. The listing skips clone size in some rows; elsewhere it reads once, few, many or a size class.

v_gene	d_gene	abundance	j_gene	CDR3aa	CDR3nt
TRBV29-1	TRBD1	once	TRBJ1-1	CSARGLRTGNTEAFF	TGCAGCGCCCGGGGTCTAAGGACAGGGAACACTGAAGCTTTCTTT
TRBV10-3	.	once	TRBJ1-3	CAISESRSGPARWSGGGNTIYF	TGTGCCATCAGTGAGTCTCGGAGCGGCCCGGCTCGCTGGTCGGGAGGGGGAAACACCATATATTTT
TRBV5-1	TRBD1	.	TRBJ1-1	CASSLVGQPGAEAFF	TGCGCCAGCAGCTTGGTGGGACAGCCAGGCGCTGAAGCTTTCTTT
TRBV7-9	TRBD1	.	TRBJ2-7	CASSFSGTGGLGAAYEQYF	TGTGCCAGCAGCTTCTCCGGGACAGGGGGCTTGGGAGCGGCCTACGAGCAGTACTTC
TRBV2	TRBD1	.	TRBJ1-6	CAAGTGGNSPLHF	TGTGCAGCGGGGACAGGGGGTAATTCACCCCTCCACTTT
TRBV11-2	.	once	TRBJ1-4	CASSLLGTNEKLFF	TGTGCCAGCAGCTTACTCGGGACTAATGAAAAACTGTTTTTT
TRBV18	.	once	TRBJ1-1	CASSLKQTNTEAFF	TGTGCCAGCTCCCTCAAGCAAACGAACACTGAAGCTTTCTTT
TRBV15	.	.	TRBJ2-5	CATSDLIARLETQYF	TGTGCCACCAGCGACCTAATTGCTAGATTAGAGACCCAGTACTTC
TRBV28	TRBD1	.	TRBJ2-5	CASWDRGKQETQYF	TGTGCCAGCTGGGACAGGGGAAAACAAGAGACCCAGTACTTC
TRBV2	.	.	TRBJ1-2	CASRANGYGYTF	TGTGCCAGCAGGGCTAACGGCTATGGCTACACCTTC
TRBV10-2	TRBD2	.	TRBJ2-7	CASGQPGLASNEQYF	TGCGCCAGCGGCCAACCGGGACTAGCGTCTAACGAGCAGTACTTC
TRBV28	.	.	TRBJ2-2	CASSNRRPASGELFF	TGTGCCAGCAGTAACCGGAGACCAGCCTCCGGGGAGCTGTTTTTT
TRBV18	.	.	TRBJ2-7	CASSPNGSPYEQYF	TGTGCCAGCTCACCGAACGGGTCTCCCTACGAGCAGTACTTC
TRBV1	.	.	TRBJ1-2	CTSRTRGQGCYTF	TGCACCAGCAGGACCCGCGGACAGGGATGCTACACCTTC
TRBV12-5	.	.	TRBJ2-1	CASGLGRVNEQFF	TGTGCTAGTGGTTTGGGCAGGGTCAATGAGCAGTTCTTC
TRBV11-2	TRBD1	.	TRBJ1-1	CASSRQTGVYEAFF	TGTGCCAGCAGTCGTCAAACAGGGGTATATGAAGCTTTCTTT
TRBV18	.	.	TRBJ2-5	CASSPFGGQETQYF	TGTGCCAGCTCACCATTCGGGGGTCAAGAGACCCAGTACTTC
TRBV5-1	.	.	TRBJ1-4	CASSPRSLRGEKLFF	TGCGCCAGCAGCCCTCGCTCCTTGAGGGGTGAAAAACTGTTTTTT
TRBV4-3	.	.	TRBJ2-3	CASSQEKGRDTQYF	TGCGCCAGCAGCCAAGAGAAGGGGAGGGATACGCAGTATTTT
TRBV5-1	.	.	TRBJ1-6	CASSLLSGGNNSPLHF	TGCGCCAGCAGCTTGCTAAGTGGAGGGAACAATTCACCCCTCCACTTT
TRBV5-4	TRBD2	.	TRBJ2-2	CASSQKREGHFGELFF	TGTGCCAGCAGCCAAAAGCGGGAGGGCCATTTCGGGGAGCTGTTTTTT
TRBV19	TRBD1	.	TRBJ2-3	CASRHTGGNTDTQYF	TGTGCCAGTAGGCATACAGGGGGCAACACAGATACGCAGTATTTT
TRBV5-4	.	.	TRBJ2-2	CASSLAEVRGTGELFF	TGTGCCAGCAGCTTGGCGGAGGTGAGGGGCACCGGGGAGCTGTTTTTT
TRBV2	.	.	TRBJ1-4	CASQGSGPPNEKLFF	TGTGCCAGCCAAGGATCGGGGCCGCCTAATGAAAAACTGTTTTTT
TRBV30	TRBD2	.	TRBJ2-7	CAWSVSSGSYEQYF	TGTGCCTGGAGTGTGTCTAGCGGGAGTTACGAGCAGTACTTC
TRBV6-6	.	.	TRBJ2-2	CASTLLENTGELFF	TGTGCCAGCACCCTACTAGAGAACACCGGGGAGCTGTTTTTT
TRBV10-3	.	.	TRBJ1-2	CAISESGQHYGYTF	TGTGCCATCAGTGAGTCTGGGCAGCACTATGGCTACACCTTC
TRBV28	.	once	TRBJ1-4	CAGGDGTNEKLFF	TGTGCCGGGGGGGACGGAACTAATGAAAAACTGTTTTTT
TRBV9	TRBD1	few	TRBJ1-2	CASSSRQGSYGYTF	TGTGCCAGCAGCTCTCGACAGGGGTCCTATGGCTACACCTTC
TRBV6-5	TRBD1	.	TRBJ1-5	CASSQTGGRNQPQHF	TGTGCCAGCAGTCAAACAGGGGGACGCAATCAGCCCCAGCATTTT
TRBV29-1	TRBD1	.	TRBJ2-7	CSVSGTGGAYEQYF	TGCAGCGTATCCGGGACAGGGGGAGCCTACGAGCAGTACTTC
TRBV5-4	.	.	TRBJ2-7	CASSLHGLREQYF	TGTGCCAGCAGCCTCCACGGCCTACGGGAGCAGTACTTC
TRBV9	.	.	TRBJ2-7	CASSVAAGFTDEQYF	TGTGCCAGCAGCGTAGCAGCGGGCTTCACCGACGAGCAGTACTTC
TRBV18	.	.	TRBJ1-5	CASSPPQGQPQHF	TGTGCCAGCTCACCACCGCAGGGACAGCCCCAGCATTTT
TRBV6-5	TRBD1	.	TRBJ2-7	CASSSDRAGFYEQYF	TGTGCCAGCAGTTCCGACAGGGCCGGATTTTACGAGCAGTACTTC
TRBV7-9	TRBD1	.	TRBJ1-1	CALNRGREAFF	TGTGCCCTCAACAGGGGGCGCGAGGCTTTCTTT
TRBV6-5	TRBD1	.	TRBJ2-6	CASSRQGSFNVLTF	TGTGCCAGCAGTCGACAGGGGAGCTTCAACGTCCTGACTTTC
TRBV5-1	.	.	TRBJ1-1	CASSMSVLSSEAFF	TGCGCCAGCAGCATGAGTGTCTTGTCCTCTGAAGCTTTCTTT
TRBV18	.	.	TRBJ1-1	CASSPSQAMNTEAFF	TGTGCCAGCTCACCAAGCCAGGCCATGAACACTGAAGCTTTCTTT
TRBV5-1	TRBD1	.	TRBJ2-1	CASSFDRASPYNEQFF	TGCGCCAGCAGCTTTGACAGGGCGTCTCCGTACAATGAGCAGTTCTTC
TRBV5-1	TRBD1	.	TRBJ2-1	CASSSGQVAETDEQFF	TGCGCCAGCAGCTCCGGACAGGTGGCGGAAACCGATGAGCAGTTCTTC
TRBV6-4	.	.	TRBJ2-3	CASRAHGSDTQYF	TGTGCCAGCAGAGCCCATGGTTCAGATACGCAGTATTTT
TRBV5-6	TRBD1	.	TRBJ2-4	CASSSGTGYIQYF	TGTGCCAGCAGCTCCGGGACAGGGTACATTCAGTACTTC
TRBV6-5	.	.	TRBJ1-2	CASSSQYQAYYGYTF	TGTGCCAGCAGTTCACAATACCAGGCGTACTATGGCTACACCTTC
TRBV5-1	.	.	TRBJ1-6	CASSSLGGVNSPLHF	TGCGCCAGCAGCTCGCTCGGCGGGGTTAATTCACCCCTCCACTTT
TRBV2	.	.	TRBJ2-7	CASSERRSYEQYF	TGTGCCAGCAGTGAGAGGCGCTCCTACGAGCAGTACTTC
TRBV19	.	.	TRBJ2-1	CASSPNSPRSSYNEQFF	TGTGCCAGTAGTCCGAACAGCCCACGGAGCTCCTACAATGAGCAGTTCTTC
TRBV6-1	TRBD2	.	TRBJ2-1	CASSEGPGLAGAVNEQFF	TGTGCCAGCAGTGAAGGCCCCGGACTAGCGGGAGCCGTAAATGAGCAGTTCTTC
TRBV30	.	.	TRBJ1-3	CAWSVPPRTLSGNTIYF	TGTGCCTGGAGTGTACCACCCAGAACCCTCTCTGGAAACACCATATATTTT
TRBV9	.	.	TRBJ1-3	CASSVGTGNTIYF	TGTGCCAGCAGCGTAGGAACTGGAAACACCATATATTTT
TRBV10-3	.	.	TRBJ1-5	CAISDPPLAAQHF	TGTGCCATCAGTGACCCCCCGCTGGCAGCCCAGCATTTT
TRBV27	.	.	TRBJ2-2	CASSPELTGTIDIGELFF	TGTGCCAGCAGTCCAGAACTAACCGGGACAATCGATATAGGGGAGCTGTTTTTT
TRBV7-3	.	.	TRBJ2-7	CASSLTPVLNEQYF	TGTGCCAGCAGCTTAACGCCAGTTCTAAACGAGCAGTACTTC
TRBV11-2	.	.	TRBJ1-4	CASSLLDPKLFF	TGTGCCAGCAGCTTGCTTGATCCCAAACTGTTTTTT
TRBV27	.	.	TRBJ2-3	CASSPRLARTDTQYF	TGTGCCAGCAGTCCTCGGTTAGCCCGGACAGATACGCAGTATTTT
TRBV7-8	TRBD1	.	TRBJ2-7	CASSMGTVSKDEQYF	TGTGCCAGCAGCATGGGGACAGTTTCAAAGGACGAGCAGTACTTC
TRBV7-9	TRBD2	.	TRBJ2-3	CASSSGLAGSTDTQYF	TGTGCCAGCAGCTCCGGACTAGCGGGATCCACAGATACGCAGTATTTT
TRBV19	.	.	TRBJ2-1	CASSIGRSSYNEQFF	TGTGCCAGTAGTATCGGTCGTAGCTCCTACAATGAGCAGTTCTTC
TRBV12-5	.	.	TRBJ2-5	CASGLRDAETQYF	TGTGCTAGTGGTTTGAGGGATGCGGAGACCCAGTACTTC